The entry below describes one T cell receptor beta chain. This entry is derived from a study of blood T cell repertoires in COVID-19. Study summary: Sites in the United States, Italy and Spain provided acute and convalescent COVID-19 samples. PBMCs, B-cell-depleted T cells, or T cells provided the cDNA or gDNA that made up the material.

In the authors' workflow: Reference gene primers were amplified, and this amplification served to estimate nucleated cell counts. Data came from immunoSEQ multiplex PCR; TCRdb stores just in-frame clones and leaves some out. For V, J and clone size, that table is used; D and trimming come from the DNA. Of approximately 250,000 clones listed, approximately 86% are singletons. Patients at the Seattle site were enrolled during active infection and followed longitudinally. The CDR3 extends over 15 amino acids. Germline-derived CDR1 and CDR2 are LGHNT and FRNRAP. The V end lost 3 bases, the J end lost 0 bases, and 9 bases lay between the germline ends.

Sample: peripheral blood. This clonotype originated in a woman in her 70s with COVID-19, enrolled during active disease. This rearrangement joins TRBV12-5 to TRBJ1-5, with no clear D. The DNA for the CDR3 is TGTGCTAGTGGTTTTGGCGGATATAGCAATCAGCCCCAGCATTTT. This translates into CASGFGGYSNQPQHF.